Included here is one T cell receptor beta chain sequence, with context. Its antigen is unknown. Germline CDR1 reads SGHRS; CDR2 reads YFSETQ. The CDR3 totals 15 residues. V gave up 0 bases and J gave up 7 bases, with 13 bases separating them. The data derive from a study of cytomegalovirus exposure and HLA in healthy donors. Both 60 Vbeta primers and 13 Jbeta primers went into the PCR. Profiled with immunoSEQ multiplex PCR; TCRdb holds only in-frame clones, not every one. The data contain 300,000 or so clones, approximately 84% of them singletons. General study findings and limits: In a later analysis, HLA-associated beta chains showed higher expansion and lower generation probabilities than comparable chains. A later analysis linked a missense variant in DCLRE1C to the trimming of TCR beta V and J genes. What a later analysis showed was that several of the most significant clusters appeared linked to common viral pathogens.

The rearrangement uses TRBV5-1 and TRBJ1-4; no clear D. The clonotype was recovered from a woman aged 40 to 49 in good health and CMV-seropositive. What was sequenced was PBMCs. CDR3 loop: CASSLAAGTLEKLFF. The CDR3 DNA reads TGCGCCAGCAGCTTGGCCGCTGGTACTCTTGAAAAACTGTTTTTT.